What follows describes a single TCR beta chain. The target of this receptor is not known. It has no much larger one-base neighbor in the sample; base qualities were not kept. The CDR3 regions of human TCRbeta chains were subjected to immunosequencing. Under the source paper's analysis protocol: TCRs in the repertoires were compared against a reference library of SARS-CoV-2-specific TCRs that had been generated with the MIRA antigen-specificity platform. Breadth meant the fraction of unique TCRs that were SARS-CoV-2-associated, whereas depth meant the fraction of total T cells that were SARS-CoV-2-associated. Using the MIRA data, each spike-specific TCR was assigned both to the spike region to which the TCR was reactive and to a CD4 or CD8 class. Log10-transformed breadth and depth values were compared by one-way ANOVA with Sidak's multiple comparisons tests. The table was pulled from immuneACCESS by TCRdb, which kept in-frame rearrangements only. Such tables lose some clones; where checked, under half of the loss comes from unresolved V genes, and the rest has no known cause. Clonal size and the V and J genes are those of that table, whereas D and trimming came from the DNA. In all, the sample holds roughly 100,000 clones, and 90% of those were seen once. The top ten clonotypes cover approximately 5% of the sample.

Including cysteine and phenylalanine, the CDR3 has 15 amino acids. Only the CDR3 DNA stays, 45 bases, in frame from base 1. The germline V end is reduced by 5 bases and the J end by 7 bases; junction bases left unmatched: 9. For CDR1 and CDR2, the germline V gene (reference sequence) lists PRHDT and FYEKMQ. The intended sense of this specimen's time point label: baseline before first vaccination. The vaccinee samples were drawn from two UK trials, COV001 and COV002, one of which was a single-blind randomized controlled phase 2/3 trial testing AZD1222 (ChAdOx1 nCoV-19) in healthy adults. Trial participant PBMC samples were collected at day 0 and day 28 after the second dose for TCRbeta chain sequencing. This sample was taken from a study of T cell responses to AZD1222 COVID-19 vaccine (dated by TCRdb to the early 2020s). Describing the broader study: AZD1222 recipients given second doses at about 4 weeks or at about 12 weeks were pooled, since spike-specific TCR depth and breadth were not found to differ between the two schedules. A total of over 230 trial participants underwent TCR sequencing, of whom about 210 received two doses of AZD1222 and about 25 received two doses of the MenACWY control vaccine. Trial participants were enrolled by age into subgroups of 18-55, 56-69 and 70-plus years, and around 150, 28 and 57 TCR-sequenced participants, respectively, were included in these subgroups. The full study reports these points: Because no samples from the day 14 peak response were available, repertoires could be characterized only after the peak T cell response. Reportedly, close to half of the unique spike-specific TCRs recognized epitopes lying outside the regions that are mutated in the B.1.351 and B.1.1.7 variants. In the small 56-69-year group, the increase in depth fell short of significance, most likely because of low power. Conclusions about previously exposed vaccinees were limited because only six or seven AZD1222 recipients were SARS-CoV-2 seropositive at baseline. Most participants were white British and females outnumbered males, and the authors suggested that clonal diversity may have been underestimated. After two AZD1222 doses, both the breadth and the depth of spike-specific TCRs were significantly higher than at day 0 and than in MenACWY recipients. The whole spike protein was spanned by vaccine-associated CD4 TCRs, and dominant responses were seen in regions 160-218 and 743-854.

The chain is made from TRBV13 and TRBJ2-1; 9 central bases correspond to TRBD2. The receptor comes from an adult in good health. This specimen consisted of peripheral blood, obtained on day 0 of AZD1222 vaccination. For the CDR3, the sequence is CASSDSGSRHNEQFF. The DNA sequence is TGTGCCAGCAGCGATAGCGGGAGCAGACATAATGAGCAGTTCTTC. The CDR3, completed at both ends by the reference TRBV13 and TRBJ2-1 genes, gives the full variable domain AAGVIQSPRHLIKEKRETATLKCYPIPRHDTVYWYQQGPGQDPQFLISFYEKMQSDKGSIPDRFSAQQFSDYHSELNMSSLELGDSALYFCASSDSGSRHNEQFFGPGTRLTVL.